This T cell receptor (beta chain) appears in the sequencing data of a study of blood T cell repertoires in COVID-19. Study in general: Whether acute or convalescent, the COVID-19 samples came from the United States, Italy and Spain. Nucleic acid was either cDNA or gDNA, and it came from T cells, B-cell-depleted T cells, or PBMCs.

Trimming cost V 7 bases and J 0 bases, with 15 bases left between them. Germline loops: CDR1 SNHLY, CDR2 FYNNEI. CDR3 length equals 16 residues. The authors' processing: By means of reference gene primer amplification, nucleated cell counts were estimated. Clones were sequenced by immunoSEQ multiplex PCR, and TCRdb holds only the in-frame ones, with some missing. D and trimming come from the DNA, and the V and J calls and clone size come from that table. The sample has hundreds of thousands of clones, 89% seen once. Donors in Cohort 3 counted as recovered after two negative PCRs, clearance, or symptom resolution.

Sequenced sample: PBMCs or T cells enriched from blood (not recorded which). The receptor comes from a woman between 35 and 50 years old who had recovered from COVID-19. The V and J genes are TRBV2 and TRBJ1-4; a possible D gene is TRBD1 (6 bases). The CDR3 coding sequence is TGTGCCAGCACTATCACAGGGCCCGCAACTAATGAAAAACTGTTTTTT. Translated: CASTITGPATNEKLFF.